The entry below describes one T cell receptor beta chain. These data originate in a study of blood T cell repertoires in COVID-19. In the study overall: Spain, Italy and the United States supplied samples that represented acute and convalescent COVID-19.

The germline CDR1 and CDR2 sequences are LNHNV and YYDKDF (reference sequence). V lost 1 base, J lost 6 bases, and 10 bases lay in between. This CDR3 comprises 14 residues. The data were produced by immunoSEQ multiplex PCR, yet TCRdb's version contains in-frame clones alone and is incomplete. The sample holds approximately 150,000 clones, roughly four fifths seen once. The V call is TRBV15, the J call TRBJ2-4, with D possibly matching TRBD1 (5 bases). The TCR comes from a man aged 70 or older who had recovered from COVID-19. The source material was peripheral blood. DNA of the CDR3: TGTGCCACCAGCAGAGCAGGGCAGCGAAACATTCAGTACTTC. This encodes CATSRAGQRNIQYF.